This T cell receptor (beta chain) was observed in a study of cytomegalovirus exposure and HLA in healthy donors. Study outcomes and limitations: Across donors, sequencing depth was assumed by presence/absence analyses to be roughly uniform. Later analysis revealed greater clonal expansion in HLA-associated TCR beta chains than in equally common others.

PCR was performed using 60 Vbeta and 13 Jbeta primers. The repertoire was sequenced with immunoSEQ multiplex PCR; TCRdb's copy has only in-frame clones and lacks some. Among over 150,000 clones listed, approximately 78% were seen once. Turning to this clone: Its antigen is as yet unknown.

CDR1 is LNHNV, CDR2 YYDKDF, per germline (reference sequence). The CDR3 loop spans 18 amino acids. The junction had 11 bases not matched to a gene; V was cut back by 4 bases and J by 2 bases. This TCR came from a male donor in good health and CMV-seropositive. The chain carries TRBV15 and TRBJ1-5; 10 nucleotides match TRBD1. The specimen was PBMCs. The CDR3 loop reads CATSKGQGQSIGNQPQHF. CDR3 DNA sequence: TGTGCCACCAGCAAGGGACAGGGGCAAAGTATCGGCAATCAGCCCCAGCATTTT.